This T cell receptor (beta chain) comes out of a study of cytomegalovirus exposure and HLA in healthy donors. Findings and limits, study-wide: In a later analysis, a genetic analysis reported fewer productive-TCR N-insertions in an Asian-associated ancestry cluster than the cohort average. It is likely that the observed cluster of highly shared sequence variants was a sequencing artifact.

This clone was seen once. Its target is not known. PCR amplification relied on 60 Vbeta primers (plus 13 Jbeta primers). Sequencing was performed with immunoSEQ multiplex PCR; in TCRdb, only in-frame clones are kept and a portion is missing. The sample consists of about 200,000 clones, 70% to 85% of them appearing once. This cohort consisted of healthy bone marrow donors. The receptor's source is a girl aged 2-15 years in good health and CMV-seronegative. The sample consisted of PBMCs.

This CDR3 reads CASSLDHNTGELFF. In DNA, the CDR3 is TGTGCCAGCAGCTTAGATCATAACACCGGGGAGCTGTTTTTT. The chain has TRBV7-7 and TRBJ2-2; D gene uncertain. Trimming took 1 base from V and 2 from J, leaving 5 bases between them. The CDR3 loop spans 14 amino acids. The germline CDR1 and CDR2 sequences are SSHAT and FNYEAQ (reference sequence).